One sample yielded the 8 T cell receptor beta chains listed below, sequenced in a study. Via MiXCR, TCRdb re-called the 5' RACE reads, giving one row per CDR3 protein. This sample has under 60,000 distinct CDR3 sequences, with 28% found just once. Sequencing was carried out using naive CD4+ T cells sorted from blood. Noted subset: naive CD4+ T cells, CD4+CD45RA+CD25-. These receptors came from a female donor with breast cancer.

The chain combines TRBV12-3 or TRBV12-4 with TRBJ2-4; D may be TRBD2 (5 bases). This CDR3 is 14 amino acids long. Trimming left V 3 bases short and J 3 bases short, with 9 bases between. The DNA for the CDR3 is TGTGCCAGCAGTTTCTCACGGGGCAAAAACATTCAGTACTTC. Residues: CASSFSRGKNIQYF.

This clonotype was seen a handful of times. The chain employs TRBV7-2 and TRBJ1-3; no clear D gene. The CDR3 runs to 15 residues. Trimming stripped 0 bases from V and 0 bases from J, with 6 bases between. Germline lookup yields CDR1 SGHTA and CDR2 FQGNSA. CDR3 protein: CASSLARGSGNTIYF. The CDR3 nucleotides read TGTGCCAGCAGCTTAGCCCGGGGCTCTGGAAACACCATATATTTT. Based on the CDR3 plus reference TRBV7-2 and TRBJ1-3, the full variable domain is GAGVSQSPSNKVTEKGKDVELRCDPISGHTALYWYRQSLGQGLEFLIYFQGNSAPDKSGLPSDRFSAERTGGSVSTLTIQRTQQEDSAVYLCASSLARGSGNTIYFGEGSWLTVV.

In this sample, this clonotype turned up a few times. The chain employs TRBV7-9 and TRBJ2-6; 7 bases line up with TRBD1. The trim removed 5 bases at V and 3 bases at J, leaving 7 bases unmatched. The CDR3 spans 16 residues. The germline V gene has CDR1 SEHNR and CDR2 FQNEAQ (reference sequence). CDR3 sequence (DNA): TGTGCCAGCAGCGAAGCAACAGGGGTTGGGGCCAACGTCCTGACTTTC. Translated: CASSEATGVGANVLTF.

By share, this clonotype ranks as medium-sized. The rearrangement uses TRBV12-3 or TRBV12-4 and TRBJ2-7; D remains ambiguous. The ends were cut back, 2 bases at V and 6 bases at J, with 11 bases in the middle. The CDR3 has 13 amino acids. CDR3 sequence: CASSLTQLREQYF. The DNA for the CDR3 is TGTGCCAGCAGTTTAACACAGCTTCGCGAGCAGTACTTC.

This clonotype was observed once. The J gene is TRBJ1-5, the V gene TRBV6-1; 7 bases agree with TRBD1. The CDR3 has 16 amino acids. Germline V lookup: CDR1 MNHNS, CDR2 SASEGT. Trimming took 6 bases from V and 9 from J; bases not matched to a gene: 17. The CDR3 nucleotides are TGTGCCAGCAGACCCGGACAGGTGGCGTTTGTTCGGCCCCAGCATTTT. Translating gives CASRPGQVAFVRPQHF.

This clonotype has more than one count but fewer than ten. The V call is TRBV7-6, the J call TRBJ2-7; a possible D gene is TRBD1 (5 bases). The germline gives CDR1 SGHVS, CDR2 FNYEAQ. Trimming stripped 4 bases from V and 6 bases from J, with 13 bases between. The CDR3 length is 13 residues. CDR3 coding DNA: TGTGCCAGCAGCTCCCCCCCAGGGCTCGAGCAGTACTTC. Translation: CASSSPPGLEQYF.

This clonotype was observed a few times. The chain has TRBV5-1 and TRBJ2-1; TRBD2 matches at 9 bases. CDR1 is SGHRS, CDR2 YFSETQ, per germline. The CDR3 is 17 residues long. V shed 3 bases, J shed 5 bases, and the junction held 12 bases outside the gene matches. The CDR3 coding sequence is TGCGCCAGCAGCTCTCTCCCCGGCGGGAGGGGGCACAATGAGCAGTTCTTC. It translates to CASSSLPGGRGHNEQFF.

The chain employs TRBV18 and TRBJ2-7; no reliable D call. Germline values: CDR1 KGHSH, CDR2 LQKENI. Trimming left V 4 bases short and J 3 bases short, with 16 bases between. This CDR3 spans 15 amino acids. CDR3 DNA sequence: TGTGCCAGCTCACGCCCGGCAGGAGCCCTCTACGAGCAGTACTTC. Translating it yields CASSRPAGALYEQYF.